This TCR beta chain was identified in a study of shared clonotypes between healthy human individuals. Study background: Per donor, three plates held CD4 naive cells, three held CD4 memory, two held CD8 naive and one held CD8 memory. Broader study findings: Exclusively blood specimens were collected; tissue repertoires likely differ.

Combining CD45RO+ cells with CCR7-negative CD45RA+ TemRA cells gave CD8 memory. In the case of this clone: Its antigen remains unknown.

The length of the CDR3 is 15 residues. From germline, CDR1 is MNHNY and CDR2 SVGAGI (reference sequence). The V and J ends lost 4 bases and 4 bases, in that order; junction bases with no gene match: 2. The method was immunoSEQ multiplex PCR; TCRdb's version includes in-frame clones alone and lacks a portion of them. The repertoire consists of 110,000 or so clones, with around 65% occurring once and the leading ten covering roughly a quarter. This clonotype originated in a woman between 25 and 40 years old in good health. The chain combines TRBV6-6 with TRBJ2-2; TRBD2 agrees at 11 bases. Sequences were obtained from memory CD8+ T cells sorted from blood. Documented subset: CD45RO+ cells pooled with CCR7-negative TemRA cells. CDR3 DNA sequence: TGTGCCAGCAGTTCCGGGACTAGCGGCACCGGGGAGCTGTTTTTT. Amino acids: CASSSGTSGTGELFF.